What follows is one T cell receptor (beta chain) and its context. Its antigen remains unknown. The CDR3 totals 15 residues. Germline V gene lookup returns CDR1 SQVTM and CDR2 ANQGSEA. After removal of 5 bases from V and 0 bases from J, the junction contained 3 bases not matched to a gene. The assay was immunoSEQ multiplex PCR, and TCRdb's table has in-frame clones only and misses some. The data hold roughly 80,000 clones, with 65% to 90% observed a single time. This sample is part of a study of OX40 agonist ivuxolimab in advanced cancers. Study results and limitations: The investigators did not determine what antigen specificity the expanded peripheral T cells had. CD4+ and CD8+ blood T cells expanded clonally by week 6 at 0.1 to 3.0 mg/kg. There were, on average, more expanded clones in CD8+ T cells than in CD4+.

This rearrangement joins TRBV29-1 to TRBJ2-6, with 8 bases identical to TRBD1. The TCR was taken from an adult with an advanced solid tumor such as melanoma, head and neck, liver or kidney cancer. The sample was CD4+ or CD8+ T cells sorted from blood, taken in a trial of the OX40 agonist ivuxolimab. In DNA, the CDR3 is TGCAGCGTTCCCGACAGGGGCTCTGGGGCCAACGTCCTGACTTTC. Translating it yields CSVPDRGSGANVLTF.